Below, one T cell receptor beta chain is given with its context. The replicate PCRs on unsorted PBMC were given 300 ng DNA, which is around 31,000 T cell genomes. Libraries were prepared by immunoSEQ multiplex PCR; TCRdb keeps only in-frame clonotypes and omits some of them. This table has 400,000 to 600,000 clones, about four fifths appearing once. CDR3 length equals 15 residues. Germline CDR1 reads LGHNA; CDR2 reads YNFKEQ. The V and J ends lost 3 bases and 7 bases, in that order; junction bases with no gene match: 7. Healthy HIV-negative adults without recent acute infections or vaccinations served as donors. This sample stems from a study of shared clonotypes between healthy human individuals.

The material sequenced was PBMCs. The sequence was obtained from a middle-aged woman in good health. Some clones in this sample may be carry-over from other donors' samples. The chain is built from TRBV4-2 and TRBJ1-5, with 9 bases that match TRBD1. CDR3 in amino acids: CASSQSGTGFQPQHF. In DNA, the CDR3 is TGTGCCAGCAGCCAGTCCGGGACAGGGTTCCAGCCCCAGCATTTT.